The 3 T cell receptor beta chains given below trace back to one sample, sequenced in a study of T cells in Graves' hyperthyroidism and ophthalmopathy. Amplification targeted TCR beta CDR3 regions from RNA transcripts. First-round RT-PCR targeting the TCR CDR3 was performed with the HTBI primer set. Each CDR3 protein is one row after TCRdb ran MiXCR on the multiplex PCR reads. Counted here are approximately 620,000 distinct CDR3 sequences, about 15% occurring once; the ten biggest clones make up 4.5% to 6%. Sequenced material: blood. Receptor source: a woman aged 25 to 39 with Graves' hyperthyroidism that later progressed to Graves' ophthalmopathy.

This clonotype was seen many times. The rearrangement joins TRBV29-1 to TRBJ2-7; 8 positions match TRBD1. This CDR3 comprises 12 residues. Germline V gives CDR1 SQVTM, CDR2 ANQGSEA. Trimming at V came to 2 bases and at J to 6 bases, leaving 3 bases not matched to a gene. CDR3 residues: CSVERTGTEQYF. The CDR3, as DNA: TGCAGCGTTGAAAGGACAGGGACCGAGCAGTACTTC.

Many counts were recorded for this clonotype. CDR3 protein: CASSIPEYSNQPQHF. The DNA of the CDR3 is TGTGCCAGTAGTATCCCAGAGTATAGCAATCAGCCCCAGCATTTT. The chain uses TRBV19 and TRBJ1-5; D gene ambiguous. CDR3 length equals 15 residues. Germline CDR1 reads LNHDA; CDR2 reads SQIVND (reference sequence). Trimming removed 3 bases at V and 0 bases at J, with 9 bases between.

CDR3: CAWSVQWTEAFF. The CDR3 DNA sequence: TGTGCCTGGAGTGTACAGTGGACTGAAGCTTTCTTT. The chain has TRBV30 and TRBJ1-1; D is unresolved. The CDR3 is 12 amino acids. Trimming shortened V by 0 bases and J by 5 bases, and 7 bases separated the two germline ends. Germline assignment: CDR1 GTSNPN and CDR2 SVGIG (reference sequence).